This entry lists 32 T cell receptor beta chains sequenced from one sample in a study of lymphopenia after photon versus proton radiotherapy. This table comes from immunoSEQ multiplex PCR, and its TCRdb copy is limited to in-frame clones, with some not included. The sample records approximately 12,000 clones, around 90% being singletons. The specimen comprised peripheral blood, sampled from a patient treated with photon-based radiotherapy. These receptors came from a man in his 60s with pancreatic cancer.

On this clone itself: Relative to the germline gene, one junction end is altered; a read error may explain this. The chain joins TRBV5-1 to TRBJ2-1; no clear D gene. The CDR3 has 14 amino acids. CDR1 SGHRS and CDR2 YFSETQ come from the germline V gene. The CDR3 coding sequence is TGCGCCAGCAGCTTTTTAGACTCCCACAATGAGCAGTTCTTC. Translation: CASSFLDSHNEQFF.

The V gene is TRBV7-2, the J gene TRBJ2-5; D tentatively fits TRBD1 or TRBD2 (5 bases each). The CDR3 runs to 15 residues. The germline V gene has CDR1 SGHTA and CDR2 FQGNSA. Trimming cost V 5 bases and J 1 base, with 14 bases left between them. The CDR3 loop is CASSPPAGTQETQYF. The DNA for the CDR3 is TGTGCCAGCAGCCCCCCGGCCGGGACCCAAGAGACCCAGTACTTC.

The chain recombines TRBV18 with TRBJ1-2; the D gene is possibly TRBD1 (6 bases). The V gene lost 6 bases and the J gene lost 4 bases, with 9 bases spanning the gap. Germline CDR1 is KGHSH and CDR2 is LQKENI. CDR3 length equals 12 residues. The CDR3 nucleotides are TGTGCCAGCTCTGGGGGCCTCTATGGCTACACCTTC. Its translation: CASSGGLYGYTF.

Here the CDR3 DNA reads TGTGCCAGCAGCCTACAGGGAGCTGGGGCCAACGTCCTGACTTTC. Its protein product is CASSLQGAGANVLTF. The rearrangement joins TRBV7-2 to TRBJ2-6, with D possibly being TRBD1 (6 bases). Germline assignment: CDR1 SGHTA and CDR2 FQGNSA. This CDR3 region has 15 residues. Deletions cut 5 bases from V and 2 bases from J, with 10 bases between.

V gene TRBV5-8 combines with J gene TRBJ2-5, with a tentative D call TRBD1 (5 bases). Germline CDR1 and CDR2: SGHTS and YDEGEE. The CDR3 runs to 14 residues. V was pared by 4 bases and J by 4 bases, with 14 bases between. For the CDR3, the DNA is TGTGCCAGCAGCGCCCACGGACACTTAGAGACCCAGTACTTC. Its translation: CASSAHGHLETQYF.

The V call is TRBV6-5, the J call TRBJ2-1; no clear D. V shed 7 bases and J shed 6 bases, with 10 bases lying between them. CDR1 and CDR2 (germline): MNHEY, SVGAGI. The CDR3 runs 12 residues. CDR3 protein: CASNHPTNEQFF. The CDR3 coding sequence is TGTGCCAGCAATCATCCTACCAATGAGCAGTTCTTC.

This sequence joins TRBV4-3 and TRBJ2-7; D perhaps matches TRBD2 (5 bases). V lost 0 bases, J lost 4 bases, and 7 bases lay in between. Germline CDR1 is LGHNA and CDR2 is YSLEER. This CDR3 is built from 13 residues. This CDR3 is CASSQDRGYEQYF. The CDR3 nucleotides read TGCGCCAGCAGCCAAGATCGCGGGTACGAGCAGTACTTC.

The V gene is TRBV10-1, the J gene TRBJ1-1; D gene uncertain. The CDR3 sequence is 14 residues long. V lost 0 bases and J 4 bases, leaving 9 bases between the germline ends. CDR1 and CDR2 from the germline V gene are WNHNN and SYGVQD (reference sequence). The DNA for the CDR3 is TGCGCCAGCAGTGAGTCGGGTGCGGTCACTGAAGCTTTCTTT. Translated, it gives CASSESGAVTEAFF.

The J gene is TRBJ2-5, the V gene TRBV21-1; the table's D call TRBD1 went unverified against the DNA. TRBV21-1 is marked as a pseudogene. This CDR3 is 16 amino acids long. The DNA of the CDR3 is TGTGCCAGCAGCCTCCAGGGGATCGGCGACCGAGAGACCCAGTACTTC. This translates into CASSLQGIGDRETQYF.

The chain couples TRBV2 to TRBJ2-7, with D unresolved. Looked up from germline, CDR1 is SNHLY and CDR2 is FYNNEI. Trimming took 6 bases from V and 0 from J, leaving 12 bases between them. The CDR3 runs to 14 residues. CDR3 sequence: CASSSGRNSYEQYF. The DNA for the CDR3 is TGTGCCAGCAGCTCCGGACGGAACTCCTACGAGCAGTACTTC.

The V call is TRBV20-1, the J call TRBJ1-2; a weak D match, TRBD1 (5 bases). This CDR3 contains 11 residues. V was cut by 7 bases and J by 2 bases, with 8 bases left in between. Germline lookup yields CDR1 DFQATT and CDR2 SNEGSKA (reference sequence). DNA of the CDR3: TGCAGTGTGAGGACAAACTATGGCTACACCTTC. Encoded protein: CSVRTNYGYTF.

V is TRBV7-9 and J is TRBJ2-4; the D call may be TRBD1 or TRBD2 (5 bases each). Germline loops: CDR1 SEHNR, CDR2 FQNEAQ (reference sequence). V gave up 8 bases and J gave up 5 bases, with 13 bases separating them. The CDR3 spans 13 residues. As DNA, the CDR3 is TGTGCCAGCTCAGAGGGGACCCAAAACATTCAGTACTTC. Translation: CASSEGTQNIQYF.

V usage is TRBV5-1 and J usage is TRBJ2-1; D is ambiguous. Germline CDR1 and CDR2: SGHRS and YFSETQ. The ends were cut back, 1 base at V and 0 bases at J, with 23 bases in the middle. This CDR3 has 20 amino acids. CDR3 residues: CASSLRWSAGRRSSYNEQFF. CDR3 DNA sequence: TGCGCCAGCAGCTTGAGATGGTCGGCAGGTCGAAGGAGCTCCTACAATGAGCAGTTCTTC. The whole variable domain, remainder taken from reference TRBV5-1 and TRBJ2-1, is KAGVTQTPRYLIKTRGQQVTLSCSPISGHRSVSWYQQTPGQGLQFLFEYFSETQRNKGNFPGRFSGRQFSNSRSEMNVSTLELGDSALYLCASSLRWSAGRRSSYNEQFFGPGTRLTVL.

CDR3 residues: CASRSGGYYEQYF. In DNA form, the CDR3 reads TGTGCCAGCAGATCCGGGGGCTATTACGAGCAGTACTTC. This chain connects TRBV11-2 to TRBJ2-7, with D possibly being TRBD1 or TRBD2 (6 bases each). This CDR3 spans 13 amino acids. The V end was cut by 6 bases, the J end by 4 bases, with 13 bases between. CDR1 is SGHAT, CDR2 FQNNGV, per germline.

This clone was counted a single time. The genes are TRBV30 and TRBJ1-2; a possible D gene is TRBD1 (5 bases). Germline CDR1 is GTSNPN and CDR2 is SVGIG (reference sequence). This CDR3 is 13 amino acids long. With 7 bases removed from V and 0 bases from J, the gap between germline ends came to 12 bases. CDR3 residues: CALLTASNYGYTF. CDR3 in DNA: TGTGCCTTACTGACAGCCTCTAACTATGGCTACACCTTC.

This clone was found once. The chain is built from TRBV10-3 and TRBJ2-5, with TRBD2 identical over 9 bases. V was pared by 2 bases and J by 5 bases, with 12 bases of the junction left unmatched. The germline V gene has CDR1 ENHRY and CDR2 SYGVKD. This CDR3 is 17 amino acids long. The CDR3 region has the DNA TGTGCCATCAGTGAGAGTATTATTGGCGGGGGGGCTGAGACCCAGTACTTC. Translating gives CAISESIIGGGAETQYF.

This chain uses TRBV19 with TRBJ2-7; tentatively, D is TRBD1 or TRBD2 (6 bases each). The germline V and J ends were trimmed by 6 bases and 4 bases, with 22 bases remaining between them. CDR3 size: 16 residues. The V gene's germline CDR1 is LNHDA and CDR2 SQIVND (reference sequence). The DNA for the CDR3 is TGTGCCAGTAGCCCCCTAGCTAACGGGGGCTCATACGAGCAGTACTTC. Translation: CASSPLANGGSYEQYF. Complete variable domain (other parts from reference TRBV19 and TRBJ2-7): DGGITQSPKYLFRKEGQNVTLSCEQNLNHDAMYWYRQDPGQGLRLIYYSQIVNDFQKGDIAEGYSVSREKKESFPLTVTSAQKNPTAFYLCASSPLANGGSYEQYFGPGTRLTVT.

The chain has TRBV6-1 and TRBJ2-5, with TRBD2 matching over 7 bases. This CDR3 comprises 13 residues. CDR1 and CDR2 from the germline V gene are MNHNS and SASEGT. Trimming took 7 bases from V and 2 from J; bases not matched to a gene: 4. Here the CDR3 DNA reads TGTGCCAGCAATGCAGCGGGGCAAGAGACCCAGTACTTC. It codes for CASNAAGQETQYF.

CDR3 nucleotides: TGCGCCAGCAGCGCTGGCCTAAGGACAGGGGCGGTCGGGGAGCTGTTTTTT. This gives the protein CASSAGLRTGAVGELFF. The chain recombines TRBV5-1 with TRBJ2-2; 9 nucleotides line up with TRBD1. This CDR3 is 17 amino acids long. J was trimmed by 7 bases and V by 4 bases; bases with no gene match: 14. CDR1 is SGHRS and CDR2 is YFSETQ in the germline V gene.

This chain joins TRBV11-2 and TRBJ2-1; D possibly corresponds to TRBD2 (6 bases). The ends were cut back, 4 bases at V and 0 bases at J, with 22 bases in the middle. The germline CDR1 and CDR2 sequences are SGHAT and FQNNGV. This CDR3 has 19 amino acids. CDR3: CASSSRGPVGGFSYNEQFF. CDR3 coding DNA: TGTGCCAGCAGCTCCCGGGGCCCTGTGGGGGGATTCTCCTACAATGAGCAGTTCTTC. Full variable domain (outside the CDR3, taken from reference TRBV11-2 and TRBJ2-1): EAGVAQSPRYKIIEKRQSVAFWCNPISGHATLYWYQQILGQGPKLLIQFQNNGVVDDSQLPKDRFSAERLKGVDSTLKIQPAKLEDSAVYLCASSSRGPVGGFSYNEQFFGPGTRLTVL.

This clone has a single count. The rearrangement joins TRBV30 to TRBJ2-7, with TRBD2 matching 7 bases. This CDR3 contains 13 residues. The germline V gene encodes CDR1 GTSNPN and CDR2 SVGIG (reference sequence). With V trimmed by 0 bases and J by 7 bases, 6 bases remained unmatched. The CDR3 nucleotides read TGTGCCTGGAGTGTACTCCAGGGAGGGGAGCAGTACTTC. Protein: CAWSVLQGGEQYF. Filled out from reference TRBV30 and TRBJ2-7, the complete variable domain reads SQTIHQWPATLVQPVGSPLSLECTVEGTSNPNLYWYRQAAGRGLQLLFYSVGIGQISSEVPQNLSASRPQDRQFILSSKKLLLSDSGFYLCAWSVLQGGEQYFGPGTRLTVT.

This clone has just one count. The chain combines TRBV29-1 with TRBJ2-1; maybe TRBD2 (5 bases). CDR3 length equals 14 residues. Per germline, CDR1 SQVTM and CDR2 ANQGSEA. V lost 0 bases to trimming and J lost 3 bases, with 9 bases between them. The CDR3 here is CSVEDLGVYNEQFF. As DNA, the CDR3 is TGCAGCGTTGAAGATCTCGGGGTCTACAATGAGCAGTTCTTC.

The chain carries TRBV6-5 and TRBJ1-2; a weak D match, TRBD1 (6 bases). V lost 2 bases and J lost 2, with 12 bases in between. Looked up from germline, CDR1 is MNHEY and CDR2 is SVGAGI. This CDR3 contains 15 residues. The CDR3 loop is CASSYLHRENYGYTF. CDR3 DNA: TGTGCCAGCAGTTACCTTCACAGGGAAAACTATGGCTACACCTTC.

The rearrangement uses TRBV7-2 and TRBJ1-4; 7 positions agree with TRBD1. J was trimmed by 2 bases and V by 6 bases; bases with no gene match: 3. Germline-derived CDR1 and CDR2 are SGHTA and FQGNSA. The length of the CDR3 is 14 residues. The CDR3 protein is CASSPQGTNEKLFF. The CDR3 DNA sequence: TGTGCCAGCAGTCCACAGGGGACTAATGAAAAACTGTTTTTT.

This clone was picked up one time. The rearrangement uses TRBV18 and TRBJ1-4; D remains unclear. The CDR3 runs 16 residues. Per the germline V gene, CDR1 is KGHSH and CDR2 is LQKENI. Deletions cut 3 bases from V and 6 bases from J, with 17 bases between. CDR3 nucleotides: TGTGCCAGCTCACCCTCTTTTGGGCTATTGGATGAAAAACTGTTTTTT. Protein: CASSPSFGLLDEKLFF.

Concerning this clone: Other nucleotide sequences from this sample produce the same CDR3. The V and J genes are TRBV9 and TRBJ2-2; D is possibly TRBD1 (5 bases). The CDR3 totals 15 residues. CDR1 and CDR2 from the germline V gene are SGDLS and YYNGEE. The V gene lost 0 bases and the J gene lost 5 bases, with 11 bases spanning the gap. The CDR3 DNA sequence: TGTGCCAGCAGCGTAGTGCAGGGTGGGACCGGGGAGCTGTTTTTT. Translated, it gives CASSVVQGGTGELFF.

The gene calls are TRBV5-4 and TRBJ1-5; D possibly corresponds to TRBD1 (5 bases). With 1 base removed from V and 3 bases from J, the gap between germline ends came to 8 bases. The CDR3 covers 14 residues. From germline, CDR1 is SGHNT and CDR2 YYREEE (reference sequence). CDR3 sequence reads: CASSLRGFNQPQHF. For the CDR3, the DNA is TGTGCCAGCAGCTTGAGGGGATTCAATCAGCCCCAGCATTTT.

The chain has TRBV11-1 and TRBJ1-3, with D maybe TRBD1 (6 bases). Germline loops: CDR1 SGHAT, CDR2 FQDESV (reference sequence). V was trimmed by 3 bases and J by 2 bases, leaving 8 bases between them. CDR3 length: 14 amino acids. CDR3 nucleotide sequence: TGTGCCAGCAGCTTTCAGGGGCCTGGAAACACCATATATTTT. It is translated as CASSFQGPGNTIYF.

J is TRBJ2-3 and V is TRBV4-3; no clear D. The germline V gene encodes CDR1 LGHNA and CDR2 YSLEER. The V gene lost 1 base and the J gene lost 5 bases, with 13 bases spanning the gap. This CDR3 is 15 amino acids long. CDR3 residues: CASSQGFASRDTQYF. CDR3 nucleotide sequence: TGCGCCAGCAGCCAAGGGTTTGCATCGAGAGATACGCAGTATTTT.

The chain carries TRBV7-3 and TRBJ1-1; 7 bases agree with TRBD1. Germline assignment: CDR1 SGHTA and CDR2 FQGTGA. This CDR3 is 14 amino acids long. V lost 3 bases, J lost 5 bases, and 6 bases stayed unmatched. The CDR3 sequence: CASSLTGRSTEAFF. The CDR3, as DNA: TGTGCCAGCAGCTTGACAGGGAGAAGTACTGAAGCTTTCTTT.

This clone was counted a few times. The rearrangement uses TRBV19 and TRBJ1-6; D unresolved. Germline-derived CDR1 and CDR2 are LNHDA and SQIVND (reference sequence). The CDR3 has 12 residues. Trimming stripped 6 bases from V and 7 bases from J, with 7 bases between. DNA of the CDR3: TGTGCCAGTAGACCTCAGAATTCACCCCTCCACTTT. It yields the protein CASRPQNSPLHF.

This chain uses TRBV5-4 with TRBJ1-1, with 11 bases identical to TRBD1. The CDR3 covers 17 residues. Unmatched junction bases numbered 15, after V lost 4 bases and J lost 7 bases. From germline, CDR1 is SGHNT and CDR2 YYREEE (reference sequence). In nucleotides, the CDR3 is TGTGCCAGCAGCAAACTTGGACAGGGGGCTTGGTTCGATGAAGCTTTCTTT. This translates into CASSKLGQGAWFDEAFF.